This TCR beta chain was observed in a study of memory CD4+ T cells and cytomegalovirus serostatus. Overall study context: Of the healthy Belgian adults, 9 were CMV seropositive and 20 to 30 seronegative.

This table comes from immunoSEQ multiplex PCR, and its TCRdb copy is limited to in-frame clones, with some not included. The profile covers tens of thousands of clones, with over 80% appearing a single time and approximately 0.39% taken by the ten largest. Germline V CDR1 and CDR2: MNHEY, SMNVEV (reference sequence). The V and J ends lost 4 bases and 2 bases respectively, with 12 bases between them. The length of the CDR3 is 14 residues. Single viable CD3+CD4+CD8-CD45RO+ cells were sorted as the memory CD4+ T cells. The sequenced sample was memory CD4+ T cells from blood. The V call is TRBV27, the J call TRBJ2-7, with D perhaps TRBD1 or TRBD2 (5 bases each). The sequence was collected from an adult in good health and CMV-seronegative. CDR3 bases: TGTGCCAGCAGTTCCCTCCAGGGACCCTACGAGCAGTACTTC. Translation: CASSSLQGPYEQYF.